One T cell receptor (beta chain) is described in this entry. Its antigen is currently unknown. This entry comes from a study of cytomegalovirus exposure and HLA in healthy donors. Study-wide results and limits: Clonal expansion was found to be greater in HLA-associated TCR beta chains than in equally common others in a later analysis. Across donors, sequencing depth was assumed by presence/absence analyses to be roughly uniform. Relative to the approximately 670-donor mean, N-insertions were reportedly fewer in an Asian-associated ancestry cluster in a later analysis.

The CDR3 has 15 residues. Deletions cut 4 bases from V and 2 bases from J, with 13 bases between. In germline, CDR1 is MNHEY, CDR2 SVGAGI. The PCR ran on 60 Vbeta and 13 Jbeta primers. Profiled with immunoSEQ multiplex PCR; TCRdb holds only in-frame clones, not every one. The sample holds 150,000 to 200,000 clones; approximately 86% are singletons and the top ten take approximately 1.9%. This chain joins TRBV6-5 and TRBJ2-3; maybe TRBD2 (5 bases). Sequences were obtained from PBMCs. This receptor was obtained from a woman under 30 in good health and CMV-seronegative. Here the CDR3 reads CASSSRVKNTDTQYF. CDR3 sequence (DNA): TGTGCCAGCAGTTCGCGGGTAAAGAACACAGATACGCAGTATTTT.